This T cell receptor beta chain was recovered during a study of identical twins. The CDR3 loop spans 19 amino acids. From germline, CDR1 is LGHDT and CDR2 YNNKEL (reference sequence). Trimming removed 4 bases from V and 1 base from J, with 24 bases in between. TCRdb reanalysed the 5' RACE reads using MiXCR and keeps one entry per CDR3 protein. The table includes some 240,000 distinct CDR3 sequences, over 9.5% detected once. Sequencing input: memory T cells sorted from blood. This chain joins TRBV3-1 and TRBJ2-3; D is possibly TRBD2 (6 bases). The clonotype was recovered from a man aged 50-59 years in good health. The CDR3 protein is CASSPPSSGTGVRTDTQYF. CDR3 DNA sequence: TGTGCCAGCAGCCCACCCTCATCCGGGACTGGGGTTCGCACAGATACGCAGTATTTT.